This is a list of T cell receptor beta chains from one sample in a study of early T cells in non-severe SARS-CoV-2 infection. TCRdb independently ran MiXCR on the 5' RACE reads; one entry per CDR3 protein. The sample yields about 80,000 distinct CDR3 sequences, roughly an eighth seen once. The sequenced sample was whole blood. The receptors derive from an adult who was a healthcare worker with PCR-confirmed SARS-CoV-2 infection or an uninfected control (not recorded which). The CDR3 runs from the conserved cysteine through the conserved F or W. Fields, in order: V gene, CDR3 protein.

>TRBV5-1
CASSLAAGGPDTQYF
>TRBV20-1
CSGTYSVSSYNEQFF
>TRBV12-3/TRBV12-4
CASSKSGTLGYEQYF
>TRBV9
CASSVARLAGGPGAGELFF
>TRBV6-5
CASSPGGRTEAFF
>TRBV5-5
CASSNRQGLTNEQFF
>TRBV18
CASSPLLAGDTQYF
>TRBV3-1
CASSPEVAGGVINEQFF
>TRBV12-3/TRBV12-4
CASSLRTVNTEAFF
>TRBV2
CASTVWGSNEKLFF
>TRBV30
CAWSVAGFDNQPQHF
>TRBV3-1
CASSQENVMGYTF
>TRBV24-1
CATSDLRAGGRETQYF
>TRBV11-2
CASSPIRGQSYNEQFF
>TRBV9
CASSVDPGGLTDTQYF
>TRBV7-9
CASSLARQVNTEAFF
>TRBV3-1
CASSQDGRETQYF
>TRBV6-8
CASWGSSYNEQFF
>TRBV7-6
CASSQPGSSNEKLFF
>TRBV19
CASSIIGHSNQPQHF
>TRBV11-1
CASSFSRDYGYTF
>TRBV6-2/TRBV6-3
CASSYGQRDPSYEQYF
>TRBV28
CASSLEGTGSSGANVLTF
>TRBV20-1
CSARLVRESYEQYF
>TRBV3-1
CASSSGLAGGQDTQYF
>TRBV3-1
CASSHSKERYQETQYF
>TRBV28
CASSPPTNYGYTF
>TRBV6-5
CASSYSGQGNYEQYF
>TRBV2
CASSLRDRVNTEAFF
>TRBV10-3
CAIITDGTYEQYF
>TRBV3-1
CASSQERQRPAEQFF
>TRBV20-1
CSATSGKGEKLFF
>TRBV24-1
CATSDSRDSKSQIYGYTF
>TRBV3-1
CASSRLGESEDTQYF
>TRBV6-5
CASSRAVLVDF